The rows below give T cell receptor beta chains drawn from one sample of a study of naive and memory T cell subsets. TCRdb independently ran MiXCR on the UMI-ligation and nested PCR reads; one entry per CDR3 protein. The table lists about 120,000 distinct CDR3 sequences, 35% to 45% of them singletons. Sequencing was performed on central memory CD4+ T cells from blood. These receptor sequences come from a human donor in good health. Each CDR3 is given with its conserved first and last residue. The D gene is left open where the match is weak. A clone size is listed for some rows: how often the clone was seen (once, few, many), or a class if it is expanded.

D	V	size	J	CDR3	DNA
-	TRBV10-3	-	TRBJ1-5	CAISFGGGGSNQPQHF	TGTGCCATCAGTTTTGGGGGAGGCGGTAGCAATCAGCCCCAGCATTTT
-	TRBV20-1	-	TRBJ2-5	CSGQNQETQYF	TGCAGTGGTCAAAATCAAGAGACCCAGTACTTC
-	TRBV7-2	-	TRBJ1-2	CASSPYMSNYGYTF	TGTGCCAGCAGCCCCTATATGTCTAACTATGGCTACACCTTC
TRBD1	TRBV28	-	TRBJ1-5	CASTDGTGGNQPQHF	TGTGCCAGCACCGATGGCACAGGGGGCAATCAGCCCCAGCATTTT
-	TRBV7-3	-	TRBJ2-2	CASSLTRGSNTGELFF	TGTGCCAGCAGCTTAACTCGGGGTTCGAACACCGGGGAGCTGTTTTTT
-	TRBV28	few	TRBJ2-2	CASSAHTESTGELFF	TGTGCCAGCAGTGCCCACACAGAGAGCACCGGGGAGCTGTTTTTT
-	TRBV7-3	-	TRBJ2-6	CASSSTTGANVLTF	TGTGCCAGCAGCTCGACGACAGGGGCCAACGTCCTGACTTTC
TRBD1	TRBV28	once	TRBJ2-7	CASRTTDRDTYEQYF	TGTGCCAGCAGGACCACCGACAGGGACACCTACGAGCAGTACTTC
-	TRBV13	few	TRBJ2-1	CASSLLANSYNEQFF	TGTGCCAGCAGCTTACTAGCGAACTCCTACAATGAGCAGTTCTTC
-	TRBV6-5	-	TRBJ2-7	CASSGPFYEQYF	TGTGCCAGCAGTGGCCCTTTCTACGAGCAGTACTTC
TRBD2	TRBV6-5	-	TRBJ2-1	CASSQIGRYNEQFF	TGTGCCAGCAGTCAGATCGGGAGGTACAATGAGCAGTTCTTC
TRBD1	TRBV12-3/TRBV12-4	few	TRBJ1-6	CASSLGTGALHF	TGTGCCAGCAGTTTAGGGACAGGGGCCCTCCACTTT
-	TRBV30	few	TRBJ2-5	CAWSVWGSGETQYF	TGTGCCTGGAGTGTTTGGGGGAGTGGAGAGACCCAGTACTTC
TRBD1	TRBV29-1	-	TRBJ1-1	CSVRTGEAFF	TGCAGCGTTCGGACAGGTGAAGCTTTCTTT
-	TRBV5-1	-	TRBJ2-7	CASSAGANEQYF	TGCGCCAGCAGCGCAGGGGCTAACGAGCAGTACTTC
-	TRBV30	-	TRBJ1-5	CAWSRTTKDQPQHF	TGTGCCTGGAGTCGGACCACGAAGGACCAGCCCCAGCATTTT
TRBD2	TRBV11-2	-	TRBJ2-1	CASSPLAGGPGEQFF	TGTGCCAGCAGTCCTCTAGCGGGAGGGCCTGGTGAGCAGTTCTTC
-	TRBV11-2	once	TRBJ2-7	CASSFPLAAEGEQYF	TGTGCCAGCAGCTTTCCGCTAGCAGCCGAGGGCGAGCAGTACTTC
TRBD1	TRBV4-1	-	TRBJ1-5	CASSVGQGPSNQPQHF	TGCGCCAGCAGCGTCGGACAGGGCCCTAGCAATCAGCCCCAGCATTTT
-	TRBV15	once	TRBJ1-5	CATSRWGSSNQPQHF	TGTGCCACCAGCAGGTGGGGCAGTAGCAATCAGCCCCAGCATTTT
TRBD2	TRBV2	-	TRBJ2-7	CASLKRETSYEQYF	TGTGCCAGCTTGAAGCGGGAGACCTCCTACGAGCAGTACTTC
TRBD1	TRBV6-2/TRBV6-3	-	TRBJ1-2	CASWDRGRYTF	TGTGCCAGCTGGGACAGAGGCCGCTACACCTTC
TRBD2	TRBV6-6	-	TRBJ2-2	CASSSGTSVNGELFF	TGTGCCAGCAGTTCCGGGACTAGCGTCAACGGGGAGCTGTTTTTT
-	TRBV5-1	-	TRBJ2-2	CASSLTGGKELFF	TGCGCCAGCAGCCTCACCGGGGGTAAGGAGCTGTTTTTT
-	TRBV11-2	-	TRBJ2-5	CASSLASGTPGTQYF	TGTGCCAGCAGCTTAGCTTCGGGTACCCCAGGGACCCAGTACTTC
TRBD2	TRBV11-2	few	TRBJ2-1	CASSTRTSSYNEQFF	TGTGCCAGCAGCACAAGGACTAGCTCCTACAATGAGCAGTTCTTC
-	TRBV20-1	few	TRBJ2-6	CSGYGGANVLTF	TGCAGCGGGTACGGTGGGGCCAACGTCCTGACTTTC
TRBD1	TRBV27	few	TRBJ2-2	CASSTSTGIGELFF	TGTGCCAGCAGTACATCGACAGGGATCGGGGAGCTGTTTTTT
-	TRBV28	-	TRBJ2-3	CASKSRAGLRTDTQYF	TGTGCCAGCAAGTCCAGGGCAGGACTACGCACAGATACGCAGTATTTT